These 5 T cell receptor beta chains came from one sample sequenced in a study of T cell clones after liver transplantation. Generated by immunoSEQ multiplex PCR, the TCRdb table keeps only in-frame clones and is missing some. Among tens of thousands of clones, over 85% were seen once, and the ten largest hold roughly 2.5%. The sequenced sample was CD4+ T cells from blood, obtained before liver transplant. These receptors were obtained from a human donor who received a liver transplant.

The chain is built from TRBV30 and TRBJ1-2; D might be TRBD1 (5 bases). The V and J ends lost 1 base and 8 bases respectively, with 14 bases between them. The CDR3 contains 13 residues. From germline, CDR1 is GTSNPN and CDR2 SVGIG (reference sequence). In DNA, the CDR3 is TGTGCCTGGAGTGCATCGACAGATCGGGGCTACACCTTC. Residues: CAWSASTDRGYTF.

The chain combines TRBV29-1 with TRBJ2-2; tentatively, D is TRBD2 (7 bases). The CDR3 has 13 amino acids. Between the trimmed V and J ends, which lost 7 bases and 7 bases, there was a span of 16 bases. Germline loops: CDR1 SQVTM, CDR2 ANQGSEA. The CDR3 nucleotides are TGCAGCGGTCCCACAGGGAGGGGCGGGGAGCTGTTTTTT. It encodes CSGPTGRGGELFF.

CDR3 sequence (DNA): TGCGCCAGCAGCTTGAGGGCAGGGGGCGGCACCGGGGAGCTGTTTTTT. It specifies CASSLRAGGGTGELFF. This chain links TRBV5-1 with TRBJ2-2; 8 positions match TRBD1. The CDR3 covers 16 residues. Germline values: CDR1 SGHRS, CDR2 YFSETQ. Unmatched junction bases numbered 6, after V lost 1 base and J lost 4 bases.

This chain joins TRBV2 and TRBJ2-2; D gene ambiguous. Trimming removed 3 bases at V and 1 base at J, with 12 bases between. CDR1 and CDR2 from the germline V gene are SNHLY and FYNNEI. This CDR3 region has 16 residues. The CDR3 DNA reads TGTGCCAGCAGTGAGATACAGAACCTGAACACCGGGGAGCTGTTTTTT. Amino acid sequence: CASSEIQNLNTGELFF.

V usage is TRBV11-2 and J usage is TRBJ2-7; D is uncertain. CDR1 and CDR2 (germline): SGHAT, FQNNGV. Trimming stripped 2 bases from V and 1 base from J, with 15 bases between. The CDR3 is made up of 16 amino acids. The CDR3 protein is CASSLRPRAGSYEQYF. CDR3 DNA: TGTGCCAGCAGCTTACGACCCCGCGCAGGATCCTACGAGCAGTACTTC.